The next 21 T cell receptor beta chains were all read from a single sample in a study of blood T cell repertoires in COVID-19. The data were produced by immunoSEQ multiplex PCR, yet TCRdb's version contains in-frame clones alone and is incomplete. The profile shows tens of thousands of clones, 70% to 90% of them singletons. Sequenced material: peripheral blood. The receptors were gathered from a human donor in a cohort sampled during active COVID-19.

The chain employs TRBV7-2 and TRBJ2-4, with 8 bases fitting TRBD1. Germline V CDR1 and CDR2: SGHTA, FQGNSA. J gave up 7 bases and V 5 bases, and 4 bases lay outside the gene matches. This CDR3 comprises 13 residues. The CDR3 sequence: CASSQRQGNIQYF. DNA of the CDR3: TGTGCCAGCAGCCAAAGACAGGGGAACATTCAGTACTTC. Full variable domain (rest looked up from reference TRBV7-2 and TRBJ2-4): GAGVSQSPSNKVTEKGKDVELRCDPISGHTALYWYRQSLGQGLEFLIYFQGNSAPDKSGLPSDRFSAERTGGSVSTLTIQRTQQEDSAVYLCASSQRQGNIQYFGAGTRLSVL.

The chain combines TRBV30 with TRBJ2-3; tentatively, D is TRBD2 (6 bases). The V end was cut by 0 bases, the J end by 6 bases, with 16 bases between. CDR3 size: 15 residues. Germline CDR1 GTSNPN, CDR2 SVGIG (reference sequence). In DNA, the CDR3 is TGTGCCTGGAGTGTACGCAAGGGAGCGGGCGATACGCAGTATTTT. Its protein product is CAWSVRKGAGDTQYF.

The chain links TRBV28 to TRBJ2-7, with D hard to call. In germline, CDR1 is MDHEN, CDR2 SYDVKM. This CDR3 is 15 amino acids long. V lost 1 base to trimming and J lost 0 bases, with 10 bases between them. CDR3 amino acids: CASSLSGGDSYEQYF. In nucleotides, the CDR3 is TGTGCCAGCAGTTTATCTGGCGGTGACTCCTACGAGCAGTACTTC.

The V gene is TRBV6-6, the J gene TRBJ1-3, with D possibly TRBD1 on 6 matching bases. The germline CDR1 and CDR2 sequences are MNHNY and SVGAGI (reference sequence). CDR3 length equals 14 residues. Trimming took 4 bases from V and 1 from J, leaving 8 bases between them. This CDR3 reads CASSWTASGNTIYF. The CDR3 coding sequence is TGTGCCAGCAGTTGGACAGCTTCTGGAAACACCATATATTTT.

The sample holds one count of this clone. The chain recombines TRBV6-2 or TRBV6-3 with TRBJ2-7, with 10 bases that match TRBD2. Germline CDR1 is MNHEY and CDR2 is SVGEGT. The CDR3 sequence is 18 residues long. V shed 2 bases and J 4 bases; nucleotides not matched to a gene: 14. This CDR3 reads CASSYRGWELAGFYEQYF. The CDR3 DNA sequence: TGTGCCAGCAGTTACCGAGGTTGGGAACTAGCGGGGTTTTACGAGCAGTACTTC.

This clone was observed a few times. J is TRBJ2-2 and V is TRBV9; D remains ambiguous. CDR3 size: 13 residues. CDR1 and CDR2 (germline): SGDLS, YYNGEE. Trimming removed 0 bases from V and 7 bases from J, with 7 bases in between. CDR3 bases: TGTGCCAGCAGCGTAGGAGATTTCGGGGAGCTGTTTTTT. Translating it yields CASSVGDFGELFF.

This sequence joins TRBV18 and TRBJ2-3; 12 bases are shared with TRBD2. The CDR3 is made up of 15 amino acids. V dropped 3 bases and J dropped 5; count of bases not matched to a gene: 3. The V gene's germline CDR1 is KGHSH and CDR2 LQKENI. Written as DNA, the CDR3 is TGTGCCAGCTCACCTAGACTAGCGGGAGTAGATACGCAGTATTTT. Amino acids: CASSPRLAGVDTQYF.

The chain has TRBV30 and TRBJ1-5, with 7 bases aligning to TRBD1. V shed 2 bases and J 0 bases; nucleotides not matched to a gene: 13. CDR1 is GTSNPN and CDR2 is SVGIG in the germline V gene (reference sequence). The CDR3 runs 18 residues. CDR3 bases: TGTGCCTGGAGTTTAGGGAACAGGGGAAGCTATAGCAATCAGCCCCAGCATTTT. Translating gives CAWSLGNRGSYSNQPQHF.

The V and J genes are TRBV20-1 and TRBJ2-2, with 15 bases matching TRBD2. Germline CDR1 reads DFQATT; CDR2 reads SNEGSKA (reference sequence). The CDR3 covers 21 residues. Losses at the gene ends were 3 bases for V and 1 base for J; bases not matched to a gene: 15. The CDR3 DNA reads TGCAGTGCTAGTTGGGCGGCCGGGACTAGCGGGGGGACAAAGAACACCGGGGAGCTGTTTTTT. Protein product: CSASWAAGTSGGTKNTGELFF.

This chain connects TRBV30 to TRBJ1-1; TRBD1 is a possible D gene (6 bases). V was pared by 0 bases and J by 10 bases, with 18 bases between. The CDR3 consists of 14 residues. In germline, CDR1 is GTSNPN, CDR2 SVGIG (reference sequence). CDR3 amino acids: CAWSVRGAKLGAFF. CDR3 in DNA: TGTGCCTGGAGTGTACGGGGGGCTAAACTAGGAGCTTTCTTT. The whole variable domain, filled in from reference TRBV30 and TRBJ1-1, reads SQTIHQWPATLVQPVGSPLSLECTVEGTSNPNLYWYRQAAGRGLQLLFYSVGIGQISSEVPQNLSASRPQDRQFILSSKKLLLSDSGFYLCAWSVRGAKLGAFFGQGTRLTVV.

The chain couples TRBV5-6 to TRBJ2-1; 9 positions agree with TRBD1. The CDR3 loop spans 16 amino acids. CDR1 and CDR2 from the germline V gene are SGHDT and YYEEEE. V was pared by 4 bases and J by 0 bases, with 5 bases of the junction left unmatched. The CDR3 spells CASSRLTGGSYNEQFF. The DNA for the CDR3 is TGTGCCAGCAGCCGACTGACAGGGGGCTCCTACAATGAGCAGTTCTTC.

The V gene is TRBV4-3, the J gene TRBJ2-3; 7 bases align to TRBD2. This CDR3 comprises 16 residues. V gave up 1 base and J gave up 0 bases; unmatched junction bases: 4. Germline values: CDR1 LGHNA, CDR2 YSLEER. The CDR3 is CASSQVYGGSTDTQYF. The CDR3 DNA reads as TGCGCCAGCAGCCAAGTCTACGGGGGGAGCACAGATACGCAGTATTTT.

The V call is TRBV7-2, the J call TRBJ2-7; TRBD2 matches at 11 bases. Trimming cost V 1 base and J 9 bases; bases outside gene matches: 5. This CDR3 comprises 14 residues. From germline, CDR1 is SGHTA and CDR2 FQGNSA. The CDR3 DNA follows: TGTGCCAGCAGCTTAGAGGTTAGCGGGAGGGTGCAGTACTTC. This translates into CASSLEVSGRVQYF.

The chain employs TRBV25-1 and TRBJ2-2; TRBD1 is a possible D gene (5 bases). CDR3 size: 17 residues. Trimming left V 1 base short and J 2 bases short, with 14 bases between. Germline V gene lookup returns CDR1 MGHDK and CDR2 SYGVNS. The CDR3: CASSESAGRLNTGELFF. CDR3 in DNA: TGTGCCAGCAGTGAATCGGCAGGGCGACTCAACACCGGGGAGCTGTTTTTT.

The V call is TRBV6-5, the J call TRBJ2-3; 12 bases match TRBD2. V shed 7 bases and J 6 bases; nucleotides not matched to a gene: 8. The CDR3 loop spans 15 amino acids. Germline CDR1 reads MNHEY; CDR2 reads SVGAGI. The CDR3 region is CASTDLAGGPDTQYF. Written as DNA, the CDR3 is TGTGCCAGCACCGACCTAGCGGGGGGGCCTGATACGCAGTATTTT.

The chain has TRBV18 and TRBJ2-5; 7 nucleotides line up with TRBD2. The V gene's germline CDR1 is KGHSH and CDR2 LQKENI. The CDR3 runs 14 residues. Trimming cost V 2 bases and J 4 bases; bases outside gene matches: 4. In DNA, the CDR3 is TGTGCCAGCTCACCAATGTCTAGCGGAGAGACCCAGTACTTC. As protein: CASSPMSSGETQYF.

This chain links TRBV3-1 (or the pseudogene TRBV3-2) with TRBJ1-1, with 10 bases aligning to TRBD1. V gave up 4 bases and J gave up 0 bases; unmatched junction bases: 11. The CDR3 covers 18 residues. Germline values: CDR1 LGHDT, CDR2 YNNKEL (reference sequence). As DNA, the CDR3 is TGTGCCAGCAGCCCGATTATAACGGGGACAGGGGTGAACACTGAAGCTTTCTTT. It codes for CASSPIITGTGVNTEAFF.

This clone was seen just once. The genes are TRBV3-1 (or the pseudogene TRBV3-2) and TRBJ1-2; no reliable D call. V lost 4 bases and J lost 2, with 17 bases in between. The germline gives CDR1 LGHDT, CDR2 YNNKEL (reference sequence). CDR3 length: 16 residues. CDR3 amino acids: CASSPTITRPNYGYTF. The CDR3 DNA follows: TGTGCCAGCAGCCCTACGATCACGCGGCCCAACTATGGCTACACCTTC.

The chain uses TRBV28 and TRBJ2-5, with D maybe TRBD2 (6 bases). V was clipped by 6 bases and J by 5 bases, with 16 bases between them. The CDR3 is 14 residues long. Germline V gene lookup returns CDR1 MDHEN and CDR2 SYDVKM. The CDR3 DNA follows: TGTGCCAGCAGCTCCCGGAGGGAAGGGGAGACCCAGTACTTC. This gives the protein CASSSRREGETQYF.

The V gene is TRBV5-1, the J gene TRBJ2-3; D ambiguous. CDR3 length: 14 residues. From germline, CDR1 is SGHRS and CDR2 YFSETQ. The ends were cut back, 4 bases at V and 2 bases at J, with 11 bases in the middle. For the CDR3, the DNA is TGCGCCAGCAGCCCGGTGGTGAACACAGATACGCAGTATTTT. Its translation is CASSPVVNTDTQYF.

Comment on this clone: The missing conserved phenylalanine or tryptophan at the end of this CDR3 makes a read error likely. No DNA is shown, since the ends of the CDR3 on it are uncertain; the CDR3 is the one TCRdb lists. The rearrangement uses TRBV28 and TRBJ1-1; the table names TRBD1, a call not compared with the DNA. The CDR3 numbers 12 amino acids, ends counted. Germline V CDR1 and CDR2: MDHEN, SYDVKM. CDR3 sequence reads: CASSLSARTGMR.